The rows below give T cell receptor beta chains drawn from one sample of a study of tumor and adjacent non-tumor tissue in lung cancer. Via MiXCR, TCRdb re-called the multiplex PCR reads, giving one row per CDR3 protein. The sample yields under 150,000 distinct CDR3 sequences, roughly 70% seen once. Sequencing was carried out using lung tumor tissue. Receptors were obtained from a man aged 60-69 years with small cell lung cancer. Each CDR3 is given with its conserved first and last residue. D genes are given only for firm matches. Rows may omit the clone size; those that give it use once, few, many or a size class.

v_call: TRBV29-1
j_call: TRBJ2-3
clone_size: NA
d_call: TRBD2
cdr3_nt: TGCAGCGGGACTAGCGGGACCACAGATAGGCAGTATTTT
cdr3_aa: CSGTSGTTDRQYF

v_call: TRBV4-2
j_call: TRBJ2-2
clone_size: NA
d_call: TRBD2
cdr3_nt: TGTGCCAGCAGTCCCACGACTAGCGGGAGAGCCCACACCGGGGAGCTGTTTTTT
cdr3_aa: CASSPTTSGRAHTGELFF

v_call: TRBV20-1
j_call: TRBJ2-5
clone_size: NA
d_call: NA
cdr3_nt: TGCAGTGCTAGCGGGCAGAACCAAGAGACCCAGTACTTC
cdr3_aa: CSASGQNQETQYF

v_call: TRBV7-9
j_call: TRBJ2-5
clone_size: few
d_call: NA
cdr3_nt: TGTGCCAGCAGCTTTAGACGAGGAGAGACCCAGTACTTC
cdr3_aa: CASSFRRGETQYF

v_call: TRBV29-1
j_call: TRBJ1-1
clone_size: NA
d_call: NA
cdr3_nt: TGCAACGTTGACTTCAGGAAGGGGACTGAAGCTTTCTTT
cdr3_aa: CNVDFRKGTEAFF

v_call: TRBV5-1
j_call: TRBJ2-1
clone_size: NA
d_call: NA
cdr3_nt: TGCGCCAGCAGCACAGACACCTACAATGAGCAGTTCTTC
cdr3_aa: CASSTDTYNEQFF

v_call: TRBV11-3
j_call: TRBJ1-1
clone_size: NA
d_call: TRBD1
cdr3_nt: TGTGGCAGCAGCTCCAAAGGGGGCACTGGAGCTATCTTT
cdr3_aa: CGSSSKGGTGAIF

v_call: TRBV11-3
j_call: TRBJ2-1
clone_size: NA
d_call: NA
cdr3_nt: TGTGCCAGCAGCTTGAGCGGGCAGACGGGCTACAATGAGCAGTTCTTC
cdr3_aa: CASSLSGQTGYNEQFF

v_call: TRBV12-3/TRBV12-4
j_call: TRBJ2-5
clone_size: many
d_call: TRBD2
cdr3_nt: TGTGCCAGCAGTTTATGGGGGGGGGAGACCCAGTACTTC
cdr3_aa: CASSLWGGETQYF

v_call: TRBV12-3/TRBV12-4
j_call: TRBJ2-7
clone_size: few
d_call: NA
cdr3_nt: TGTGTCAGCAGTTTGGCCTACGAGCAGTACTTC
cdr3_aa: CVSSLAYEQYF

v_call: TRBV11-1
j_call: TRBJ2-2
clone_size: many
d_call: NA
cdr3_nt: TGTGCCAGCAGCTTACGGCTGGCCGGGGAGCTGTTTTTT
cdr3_aa: CASSLRLAGELFF

v_call: TRBV11-3
j_call: TRBJ1-1
clone_size: NA
d_call: NA
cdr3_nt: TGTGCCAGCAGCTTAAAGGGTGGGATTGAAGCTTTCTTT
cdr3_aa: CASSLKGGIEAFF

v_call: TRBV14
j_call: TRBJ1-1
clone_size: once
d_call: NA
cdr3_nt: TGTGCCAGCAGCCAACAAACAGGGCTGTCTGAAGCTTTCTTT
cdr3_aa: CASSQQTGLSEAFF

v_call: TRBV20-1
j_call: TRBJ2-3
clone_size: NA
d_call: TRBD2
cdr3_nt: TGCAGTGTTGGGAGGGATACGCAATATTTT
cdr3_aa: CSVGRDTQYF

v_call: TRBV12-3/TRBV12-4
j_call: TRBJ1-2
clone_size: NA
d_call: TRBD1
cdr3_nt: TGTGCCAGCAGTTCGCACCAGGGGGCAGACTATGGCTCCACCTTC
cdr3_aa: CASSSHQGADYGSTF

v_call: TRBV4-2
j_call: TRBJ1-6
clone_size: few
d_call: NA
cdr3_nt: TGTGCCAGCAGCCAAGATTCGGGGGCTGATTCACCCCTCCACTTT
cdr3_aa: CASSQDSGADSPLHF

v_call: TRBV5-5
j_call: TRBJ2-5
clone_size: NA
d_call: NA
cdr3_nt: TGTGCCAGCAGCTTGGCTGCAGTTATAGAGACCCAGTACTTC
cdr3_aa: CASSLAAVIETQYF

v_call: TRBV4-2
j_call: TRBJ1-2
clone_size: NA
d_call: NA
cdr3_nt: TGTGCCAGCAGCCAAATATTGATAGTGGGCTATGGCTACACCTTC
cdr3_aa: CASSQILIVGYGYTF

v_call: TRBV6-5
j_call: TRBJ1-4
clone_size: NA
d_call: TRBD1
cdr3_nt: TGTGCCAGCAAATTACTTGCCGGGACAGGGGGCACTAATGAAAAACTGTTTTTT
cdr3_aa: CASKLLAGTGGTNEKLFF

v_call: TRBV6-1
j_call: TRBJ2-3
clone_size: many
d_call: TRBD2
cdr3_nt: TGTGCCAGCAGTGAAGAAGGTAGCGGGAGCCCAGATACGCAGTATTTT
cdr3_aa: CASSEEGSGSPDTQYF

v_call: TRBV29-1
j_call: TRBJ1-2
clone_size: few
d_call: NA
cdr3_nt: TGCAGCGTTGAATGGTGGACTAACTATGGCTACACCTTC
cdr3_aa: CSVEWWTNYGYTF

v_call: TRBV7-9
j_call: TRBJ1-1
clone_size: NA
d_call: NA
cdr3_nt: TGTGCCAGCAGCCCAACCTCGAGAGGCCGGCTGAACACTGAAGCTTTCTTT
cdr3_aa: CASSPTSRGRLNTEAFF

v_call: TRBV11-2
j_call: TRBJ2-3
clone_size: NA
d_call: NA
cdr3_nt: TGTGCCAGCAGCTTAAGTATGGTGGCAGGGGCATTGAGTTTT
cdr3_aa: CASSLSMVAGALSF

v_call: TRBV12-3/TRBV12-4
j_call: TRBJ2-5
clone_size: many
d_call: TRBD2
cdr3_nt: TGTGCCAGCAGACTGGGACTAGCGGGAGGTTTAGAGACCCAGTACTTC
cdr3_aa: CASRLGLAGGLETQYF

v_call: TRBV11-1
j_call: TRBJ2-7
clone_size: NA
d_call: TRBD1
cdr3_nt: TGTGGCAGTAGCAGACAGGGGCGCGAGCAGTACTTC
cdr3_aa: CGSSRQGREQYF

v_call: TRBV29-1
j_call: TRBJ2-2
clone_size: many
d_call: NA
cdr3_nt: TGCAGCGCCAAGAGGGCAGCCGGGGAGCTGTTTTTT
cdr3_aa: CSAKRAAGELFF

v_call: TRBV20-1
j_call: TRBJ2-1
clone_size: many
d_call: NA
cdr3_nt: TGCAGTGCGAGGCTTAGTGGCGGGCCCTACAATGAGCAGTTCTTC
cdr3_aa: CSARLSGGPYNEQFF

v_call: TRBV11-2
j_call: TRBJ2-3
clone_size: NA
d_call: NA
cdr3_nt: TGTGCCAGCTGCGTCGAGGGGTCAGATTCGCAGTATTTT
cdr3_aa: CASCVEGSDSQYF

v_call: TRBV6-1
j_call: TRBJ2-3
clone_size: few
d_call: NA
cdr3_nt: TGTGCCAGCAAAGGGCGGACCGCAGTAACGCAGTATTTT
cdr3_aa: CASKGRTAVTQYF

v_call: TRBV6-1
j_call: TRBJ2-1
clone_size: NA
d_call: TRBD2
cdr3_nt: TGTGCCAGCAGTGGACAGTCTAGCGGTTTCAATGAGCAGTTCTTC
cdr3_aa: CASSGQSSGFNEQFF

v_call: TRBV5-4
j_call: TRBJ2-4
clone_size: few
d_call: TRBD2
cdr3_nt: TGTGCCAGCAGCTCCCCCGTGGGAGGCGGGGGAAGAGCCAAAAACATTCAGTACTTC
cdr3_aa: CASSSPVGGGGRAKNIQYF

v_call: TRBV29-1
j_call: TRBJ2-1
clone_size: NA
d_call: NA
cdr3_nt: TGCAGCGTGGGGGCCATGTACGATGAGCAGTTCTTC
cdr3_aa: CSVGAMYDEQFF

v_call: TRBV11-1
j_call: TRBJ2-2
clone_size: few
d_call: NA
cdr3_nt: TGTGCCAGCGGCTCAACAGGTGCCGGGGAGCTGTTTTTT
cdr3_aa: CASGSTGAGELFF

v_call: TRBV5-4
j_call: TRBJ2-3
clone_size: NA
d_call: NA
cdr3_nt: TGTGCCAGCAGTTTACGATCTACCAGGGCAGATACGCAGTATTTT
cdr3_aa: CASSLRSTRADTQYF

v_call: TRBV12-3/TRBV12-4
j_call: TRBJ2-2
clone_size: NA
d_call: NA
cdr3_nt: TGTGCCAGTAGTTTTACGAACATCGGGGAGCTGTTTTTT
cdr3_aa: CASSFTNIGELFF

v_call: TRBV29-1
j_call: TRBJ2-1
clone_size: NA
d_call: NA
cdr3_nt: TGCAGCGTTGCGAGGGAATCTTCCTACAATGAGCAGTTCTTC
cdr3_aa: CSVARESSYNEQFF

v_call: TRBV4-1
j_call: TRBJ2-1
clone_size: few
d_call: TRBD2
cdr3_nt: TGCGCCAGCAGCCAATCTGGGACTAGCGGGAATGAGCAGTTCTTC
cdr3_aa: CASSQSGTSGNEQFF

v_call: TRBV11-2
j_call: TRBJ2-3
clone_size: NA
d_call: TRBD1
cdr3_nt: TGTGACAGCAGCTTAGCCACAGGGGGCACAGATACGAAGTATTTT
cdr3_aa: CDSSLATGGTDTKYF

v_call: TRBV11-2
j_call: TRBJ2-1
clone_size: once
d_call: NA
cdr3_nt: TGCGCCAGCAGCTTAGAGTATGGGTTGTCGGGACGGGGTCTCTACAATGAGCAGTTCTTC
cdr3_aa: CASSLEYGLSGRGLYNEQFF

v_call: TRBV20-1
j_call: TRBJ2-3
clone_size: many
d_call: NA
cdr3_nt: TGCAGTGCTGGGGGTGATGGGGGGACAGATACGCAGTATTTT
cdr3_aa: CSAGGDGGTDTQYF

v_call: TRBV12-3/TRBV12-4
j_call: TRBJ2-2
clone_size: few
d_call: NA
cdr3_nt: TGTGCCAGCAGCCCGGCTAGGGGAAGCCCCGGGGAGCTGTTTTTT
cdr3_aa: CASSPARGSPGELFF

v_call: TRBV11-1
j_call: TRBJ2-3
clone_size: medium-sized
d_call: NA
cdr3_nt: TGTGCCAGCAGCTTAGACAGCACAGATACGCAGTATTTT
cdr3_aa: CASSLDSTDTQYF

v_call: TRBV5-6
j_call: TRBJ2-2
clone_size: few
d_call: NA
cdr3_nt: TGTGCCAGCAGCTTGGGGCAGGATACCGGGGAGCTGTTTTTT
cdr3_aa: CASSLGQDTGELFF

v_call: TRBV28
j_call: TRBJ2-3
clone_size: NA
d_call: TRBD2
cdr3_nt: TGTGCCAGCCTGGCTGGGACTAGCGGGACACAGCCGCAGTATTTT
cdr3_aa: CASLAGTSGTQPQYF

v_call: TRBV20-1
j_call: TRBJ2-7
clone_size: NA
d_call: NA
cdr3_nt: TGCAGTGCTAGCCCCCCATCCGGTACATGGTCCTACGAGCAGTACTTC
cdr3_aa: CSASPPSGTWSYEQYF

v_call: TRBV5-5
j_call: TRBJ2-2
clone_size: NA
d_call: NA
cdr3_nt: TGTGCCAGCAGCTCGAAAGGAGGGGCTAGCACCGGGGAGCTGTCTTTT
cdr3_aa: CASSSKGGASTGELSF

v_call: TRBV20-1
j_call: TRBJ2-3
clone_size: NA
d_call: TRBD2
cdr3_nt: TGCAATGCTACCCACCGGGGGGTCGCTAGCGGGGGAATTGGCACAGATACGCAGTATTTT
cdr3_aa: CNATHRGVASGGIGTDTQYF

v_call: TRBV11-2
j_call: TRBJ2-1
clone_size: NA
d_call: TRBD2
cdr3_nt: TGTGCCAGTAGCTTGACTAACGGGAGGGGGGATGAGCAGTTCTTC
cdr3_aa: CASSLTNGRGDEQFF

v_call: TRBV11-2
j_call: TRBJ2-3
clone_size: NA
d_call: NA
cdr3_nt: TGTGCCGGCATCTTAAAGCCAGGGACAGATACGCAGTATTTT
cdr3_aa: CAGILKPGTDTQYF

v_call: TRBV11-3
j_call: TRBJ2-3
clone_size: NA
d_call: NA
cdr3_nt: TGTGCCAGCAGCTTTTGGAGTGACCTAGCAGGGGATACCCAGTATTTT
cdr3_aa: CASSFWSDLAGDTQYF